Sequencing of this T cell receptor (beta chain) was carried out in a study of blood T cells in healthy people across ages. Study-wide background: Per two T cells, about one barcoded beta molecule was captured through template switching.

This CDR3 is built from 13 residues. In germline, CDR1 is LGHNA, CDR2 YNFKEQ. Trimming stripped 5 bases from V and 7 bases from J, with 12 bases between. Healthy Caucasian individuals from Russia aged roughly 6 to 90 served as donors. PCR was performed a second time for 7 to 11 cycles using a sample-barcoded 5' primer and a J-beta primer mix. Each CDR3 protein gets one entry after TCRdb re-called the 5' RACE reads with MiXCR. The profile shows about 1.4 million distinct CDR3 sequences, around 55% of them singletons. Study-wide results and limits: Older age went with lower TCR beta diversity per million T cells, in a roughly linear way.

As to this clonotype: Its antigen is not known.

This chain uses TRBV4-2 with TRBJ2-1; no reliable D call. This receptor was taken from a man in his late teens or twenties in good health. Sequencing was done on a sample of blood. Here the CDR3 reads CASSAPGQNEQFF. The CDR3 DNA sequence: TGTGCCAGCAGCGCCCCCGGGCAGAATGAGCAGTTCTTC.